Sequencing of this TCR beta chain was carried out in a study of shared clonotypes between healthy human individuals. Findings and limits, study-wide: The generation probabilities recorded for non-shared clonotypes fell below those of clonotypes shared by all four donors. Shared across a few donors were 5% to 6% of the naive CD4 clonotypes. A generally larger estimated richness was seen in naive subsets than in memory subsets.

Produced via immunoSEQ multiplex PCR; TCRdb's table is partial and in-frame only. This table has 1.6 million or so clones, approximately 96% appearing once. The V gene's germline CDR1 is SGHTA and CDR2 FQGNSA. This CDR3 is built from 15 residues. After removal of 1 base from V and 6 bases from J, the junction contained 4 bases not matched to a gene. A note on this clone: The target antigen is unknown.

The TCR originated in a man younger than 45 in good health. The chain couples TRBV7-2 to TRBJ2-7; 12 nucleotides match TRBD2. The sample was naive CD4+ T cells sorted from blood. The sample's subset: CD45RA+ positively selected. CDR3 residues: CASSLGLAGVPEQYF. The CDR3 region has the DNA TGTGCCAGCAGCTTAGGACTAGCGGGAGTCCCCGAGCAGTACTTC. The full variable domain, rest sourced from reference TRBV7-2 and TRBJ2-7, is GAGVSQSPSNKVTEKGKDVELRCDPISGHTALYWYRQSLGQGLEFLIYFQGNSAPDKSGLPSDRFSAERTGGSVSTLTIQRTQQEDSAVYLCASSLGLAGVPEQYFGPGTRLTVT.